Ten or more counts support the clone carrying this TCR beta chain. The data derive from a study of blood T cells in healthy people across ages. Sample-barcoded 5' priming and a J-beta primer mix drove a second PCR of about 6 to 12 cycles. A template-switch adaptor with 12 random nucleotides tagged each cDNA molecule. MiXCR, applied by TCRdb to the 5' RACE reads, yields one record per CDR3 protein. This sample carries 1.6 million or so distinct CDR3 sequences, almost 35% of them seen once, and the ten largest clones take over 9%. The CDR3 totals 15 residues. V lost 0 bases, J lost 10 bases, and 16 bases lay in between.

The clonotype was recovered from a woman aged 25-40 years in good health. V and J are TRBV12-3 or TRBV12-4 and TRBJ2-1, with D maybe TRBD1 (6 bases). The source material was blood. The CDR3 coding sequence is TGTGCCAGCAGTTTAGCGGGGGCCCGCTTTGACGAGCAGTTCTTC. It encodes CASSLAGARFDEQFF.